Listed here is a single T cell receptor beta chain. The antigen is unknown. Profiling relied on immunoSEQ multiplex PCR, and the TCRdb table lists in-frame clones only, not all of them. The sample consists of about 180,000 clones, about nine tenths of them appearing once. The germline V gene has CDR1 MGHDK and CDR2 SYGVNS. This CDR3 is 14 amino acids long. V lost 1 base and J 4 bases, leaving 10 bases between the germline ends. This sample was included in a study of T cell responses to AZD1222 COVID-19 vaccine. Findings and limits, study-wide: It should be noted that donors were predominantly white British and more often female, and clonal diversity was possibly underestimated.

The genes are TRBV25-1 and TRBJ1-2; D unclear. The starting material was peripheral blood, obtained 28 days after the second AZD1222 dose. The TCR was taken from an adult who received the AZD1222 COVID-19 vaccine. The CDR3 spells CASSESFSSYGYTF. The CDR3 coding sequence is TGTGCCAGCAGTGAATCTTTTTCGTCCTATGGCTACACCTTC.